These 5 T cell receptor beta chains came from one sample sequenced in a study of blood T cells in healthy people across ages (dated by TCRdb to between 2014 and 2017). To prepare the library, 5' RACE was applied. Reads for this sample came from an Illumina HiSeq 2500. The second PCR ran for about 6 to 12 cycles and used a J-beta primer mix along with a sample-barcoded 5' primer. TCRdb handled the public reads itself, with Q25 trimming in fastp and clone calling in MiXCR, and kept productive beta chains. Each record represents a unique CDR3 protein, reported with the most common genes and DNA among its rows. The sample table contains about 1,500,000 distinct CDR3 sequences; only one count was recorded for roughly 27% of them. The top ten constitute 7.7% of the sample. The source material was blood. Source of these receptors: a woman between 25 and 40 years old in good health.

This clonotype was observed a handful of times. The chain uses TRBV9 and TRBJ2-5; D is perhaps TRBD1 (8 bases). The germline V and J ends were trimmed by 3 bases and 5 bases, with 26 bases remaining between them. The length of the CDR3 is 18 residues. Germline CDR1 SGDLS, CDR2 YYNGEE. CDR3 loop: CASSAFQGAGEFYETQYF. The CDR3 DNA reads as TGTGCCAGCAGCGCCTTCCAGGGGGCGGGGGAATTCTACGAGACCCAGTACTTC.

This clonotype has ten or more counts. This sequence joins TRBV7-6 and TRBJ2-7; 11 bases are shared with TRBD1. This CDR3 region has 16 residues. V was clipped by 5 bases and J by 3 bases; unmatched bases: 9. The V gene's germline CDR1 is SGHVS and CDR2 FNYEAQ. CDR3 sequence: CASSLSSGTGGYEQYF. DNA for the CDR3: TGTGCCAGCAGCCTCTCTAGCGGGACAGGGGGCTACGAGCAGTACTTC.

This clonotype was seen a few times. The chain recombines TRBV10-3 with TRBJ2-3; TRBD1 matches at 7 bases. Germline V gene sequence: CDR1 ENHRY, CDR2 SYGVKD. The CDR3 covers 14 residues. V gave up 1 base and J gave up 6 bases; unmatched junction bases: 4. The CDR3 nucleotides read TGTGCCATCAGTGAGTTAGACAGGGTGGATACGCAGTATTTT. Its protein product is CAISELDRVDTQYF.

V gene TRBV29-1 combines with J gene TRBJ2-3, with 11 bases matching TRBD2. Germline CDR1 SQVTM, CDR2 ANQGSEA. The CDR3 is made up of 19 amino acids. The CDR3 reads CASTAGRWSSGGFTDTQYF. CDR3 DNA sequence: TGCGCATCTACGGCGGGGCGGTGGTCTAGCGGGGGGTTCACAGATACGCAGTATTTT.

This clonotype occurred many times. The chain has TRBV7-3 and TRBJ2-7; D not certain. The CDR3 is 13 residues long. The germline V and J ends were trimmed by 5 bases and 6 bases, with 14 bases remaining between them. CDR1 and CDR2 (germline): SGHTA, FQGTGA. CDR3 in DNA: TGTGCCAGCAGCCCCCGCGGTGTCGGCGAGCAGTACTTC. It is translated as CASSPRGVGEQYF.